Listed below are T cell receptor beta chains from one sample, sequenced in a study of beta chain features in type 1 diabetes. The protocol was immunoSEQ multiplex PCR, while the TCRdb copy is restricted to in-frame clones and leaves out a portion. The data hold 250,000 to 300,000 clones, with about 13% observed a single time. Sequencing used naive CD4+ T cells from blood. These receptors came from a man aged 25 to 40 with type 1 diabetes. CDR3s include the opening cysteine and the closing phenylalanine or tryptophan. The order of the fields is clone size, J gene, V gene, D gene, CDR3 DNA, CDR3 protein. A D gene is named only where the DNA matches it firmly. Clone size appears in some rows only: once, few, many, or a class for an expanded clone.

>once|TRBJ2-1|TRBV7-2|TRBD2
TGTGCCAGCAGCTTGATAGCGGGGTCCTACAATGAGCAGTTCTTC
CASSLIAGSYNEQFF
>few|TRBJ1-3|TRBV9|TRBD1
TGTGCCAGCAGTATGACAGGGAACTCTGGAAACACCATATATTTT
CASSMTGNSGNTIYF
>few|TRBJ2-3|TRBV9|-
TGTGCCAGCAGCGTGTGGGAGGAGATCACAGATACGCAGTATTTT
CASSVWEEITDTQYF
>-|TRBJ1-1|TRBV18|TRBD1
TGTGCCAGCTCACCCTCTGAACAGGGGGTCACTGAAGCTTTCTTT
CASSPSEQGVTEAFF
>-|TRBJ1-1|TRBV9|TRBD1
TGTGCCAGCAGCAGAGAGGGACAGGGGAGCACTGAAGCTTTCTTT
CASSREGQGSTEAFF
>-|TRBJ2-1|TRBV11-2|TRBD1
TGTGCCAGCAGCCTACTGCGGACAGGGCCTCATGAGCAGTTCTTC
CASSLLRTGPHEQFF
>few|TRBJ2-6|TRBV7-8|-
TGTGCCAGCAGCCGCGTTCCTGGGGCCAACGTCCTGACTTTC
CASSRVPGANVLTF
>-|TRBJ2-6|TRBV19|-
TGTGCCAGTAGTGCAACAGACTCTGGGGCCAACGTCCTGACTTTC
CASSATDSGANVLTF
>-|TRBJ1-1|TRBV29-1|-
TGCAGCGTCCGGCCGGGGGGCAAACCTGAAGCTTTCTTT
CSVRPGGKPEAFF
>-|TRBJ2-7|TRBV30|TRBD1
TGTGCCTGGAGCCCAGACAGGGGGACCGAGCAGTACTTC
CAWSPDRGTEQYF
>few|TRBJ2-3|TRBV9|TRBD2
TGTGCCAGCAGCGTAGGACGGATAGGACTAGCGGTGCAGTATTTT
CASSVGRIGLAVQYF
>-|TRBJ2-1|TRBV4-3|TRBD2
TGCGCCAGCAGAGAACGGACTAGCGGTCCCCCGGGCTCCTACAATGAGCAGTTCTTC
CASRERTSGPPGSYNEQFF
>few|TRBJ2-5|TRBV9|TRBD1
TGTGCCAGCAGCGGGGCCTCGGACAGGGGGCAGGAGACCCAGTACTTC
CASSGASDRGQETQYF
>-|TRBJ2-1|TRBV9|TRBD2
TGTGCCAGCAGCGTAGGAGGTAGCGGGGGCTACAATGAGCAGTTCTTC
CASSVGGSGGYNEQFF
>few|TRBJ2-2|TRBV30|TRBD2
TGTGCCTGGAGTCCCAGCGGGGGGCCCGGGGAGCTGTTTTTT
CAWSPSGGPGELFF
>few|TRBJ2-1|TRBV28|TRBD2
TGTGCCAGCAGTTTACTCCTAGCGGGGAATGAGCAGTTCTTC
CASSLLLAGNEQFF
>few|TRBJ2-3|TRBV11-1|TRBD1
TGTGCCAGCAGCATCCCGGGACAGGGTATAGATACGCAGTATTTT
CASSIPGQGIDTQYF
>few|TRBJ1-5|TRBV5-1|-
TGCGCCAGCAGCTTGGACGGGGGGCCGTATCAGCCCCAGCATTTT
CASSLDGGPYQPQHF
>-|TRBJ2-1|TRBV11-2|TRBD2
TGTGCCAGCAGCTTAGGACTAGCGGGGAACAATGAGCAGTTCTTC
CASSLGLAGNNEQFF
>few|TRBJ2-5|TRBV28|-
TGTGCCAGCAGTTCCCAGGGGAGCCAAGAGACCCAGTACTTC
CASSSQGSQETQYF
>few|TRBJ2-1|TRBV9|TRBD2
TGTGCCAGCAGCGCCCGACTAGCGGGAGAAAGCTACAATGAGCAGTTCTTC
CASSARLAGESYNEQFF
>few|TRBJ2-1|TRBV5-1|TRBD2
TGCGCCAGCAGCCCGGGACTAGCGGGAGCGACCTACAATGAGCAGTTCTTC
CASSPGLAGATYNEQFF
>-|TRBJ2-3|TRBV2|TRBD2
TGTGCCAGCAGTGGGGGGATGCTAGCGGGACGAAGGGCAGATACGCAGTATTTT
CASSGGMLAGRRADTQYF
>-|TRBJ2-1|TRBV28|-
TGTGCCAGCAGTCACCGACAGGCTTACGGTGAGCAGTTCTTC
CASSHRQAYGEQFF
>few|TRBJ2-7|TRBV5-6|-
TGTGCCAGCAGCTCCAATGACGAGCAGTACTTC
CASSSNDEQYF
>few|TRBJ2-1|TRBV7-3|TRBD2
TGTGCCAGCAGCTTAATAGCGGGCTCCTACAATGAGCAGTTCTTC
CASSLIAGSYNEQFF